A single sample gave rise to the 27 T cell receptor beta chains below, sequenced in a study of CD8 T cells in ankylosing spondylitis. One entry per CDR3 protein, called by TCRdb with MiXCR from the 5' RACE reads. In the table there are 250,000 to 350,000 distinct CDR3 sequences, 20% of which are singletons. The sample comprised blood, either unsorted or a sorted T cell fraction (not recorded which). Source of these receptors: a male donor with ankylosing spondylitis or in good health (not recorded which).

The table lists this clonotype with a few counts. The genes are TRBV10-1 and TRBJ2-3; tentatively, D is TRBD2 (5 bases). Deletions cut 0 bases from V and 6 bases from J, with 10 bases between. The CDR3 has 14 residues. Germline lookup yields CDR1 WNHNN and CDR2 SYGVQD (reference sequence). In nucleotides, the CDR3 is TGCGCCAGCAGTGAGTCAACCGGCGGGGATACGCAGTATTTT. Translation: CASSESTGGDTQYF.

This clonotype was observed a handful of times. This chain joins TRBV11-2 and TRBJ2-1; possibly TRBD2 for D (6 bases). V shed 5 bases and J shed 2 bases, with 13 bases lying between them. Germline CDR1 SGHAT, CDR2 FQNNGV. This CDR3 region has 15 residues. CDR3: CASSLSRGTYNEQFF. CDR3 in DNA: TGTGCCAGCAGCCTCAGTCGGGGGACCTACAATGAGCAGTTCTTC. The whole variable domain, remainder taken from reference TRBV11-2 and TRBJ2-1, is EAGVAQSPRYKIIEKRQSVAFWCNPISGHATLYWYQQILGQGPKLLIQFQNNGVVDDSQLPKDRFSAERLKGVDSTLKIQPAKLEDSAVYLCASSLSRGTYNEQFFGPGTRLTVL.

This clonotype was picked up a small number of times. This chain joins TRBV20-1 and TRBJ2-1; 8 nucleotides line up with TRBD2. Looked up from germline, CDR1 is DFQATT and CDR2 is SNEGSKA (reference sequence). The CDR3 contains 17 residues. J gave up 1 base and V 1 base, and 9 bases lay outside the gene matches. The CDR3 loop reads CSARGLVAGRSYNEQFF. The CDR3 DNA sequence: TGCAGTGCTAGAGGTTTAGTAGCGGGAAGATCCTACAATGAGCAGTTCTTC.

This clonotype showed up just a few times. V usage is TRBV30 and J usage is TRBJ1-1; no clear D gene. The CDR3 loop spans 12 amino acids. Germline loops: CDR1 GTSNPN, CDR2 SVGIG (reference sequence). V gave up 4 bases and J gave up 2 bases, with 8 bases separating them. CDR3 DNA: TGTGCCTGGACAGGTGGTAACACTGAAGCTTTCTTT. This sequence encodes CAWTGGNTEAFF. The full variable domain, in which reference TRBV30 and TRBJ1-1 provide the parts outside the CDR3, is SQTIHQWPATLVQPVGSPLSLECTVEGTSNPNLYWYRQAAGRGLQLLFYSVGIGQISSEVPQNLSASRPQDRQFILSSKKLLLSDSGFYLCAWTGGNTEAFFGQGTRLTVV.

This clonotype was counted only a few times. The genes are TRBV6-5 and TRBJ2-5; TRBD2 aligns across 12 bases. Germline V lookup: CDR1 MNHEY, CDR2 SVGAGI. After removal of 6 bases from V and 0 bases from J, the junction contained 5 bases not matched to a gene. CDR3 length: 16 residues. Written as DNA, the CDR3 is TGTGCCAGCAGGTTGACTAGCGGGGGTTACCAAGAGACCCAGTACTTC. The encoded protein is CASRLTSGGYQETQYF.

This clonotype turned up a few times. The chain couples TRBV5-5 to TRBJ2-1; weak D call: TRBD1 (5 bases). Germline lookup yields CDR1 SGHKS and CDR2 YYEKEE (reference sequence). This CDR3 region has 15 residues. Trimming cost V 2 bases and J 4 bases, with 13 bases left between them. The chain's CDR3 is CASSLGVAEYNEQFF. CDR3 nucleotide sequence: TGTGCCAGCAGCTTAGGGGTTGCGGAGTACAATGAGCAGTTCTTC.

The chain recombines TRBV5-1 with TRBJ1-1; unclear D gene. V was pared by 0 bases and J by 0 bases, with 12 bases between. The CDR3 has 16 amino acids. In germline, CDR1 is SGHRS, CDR2 YFSETQ. DNA for the CDR3: TGCGCCAGCAGCTTGGCGTGGGGTAATTTGAACACTGAAGCTTTCTTT. It specifies CASSLAWGNLNTEAFF.

This chain uses TRBV30 with TRBJ1-5; 10 bases are a match to TRBD1. Germline CDR1 GTSNPN, CDR2 SVGIG (reference sequence). The CDR3 runs to 14 residues. V lost 3 bases and J lost 4; bases outside the gene matches: 3. The CDR3 region has the DNA TGTGCCTGGAGGAAGGGACAGGGGAATCAGCCCCAGCATTTT. Translating gives CAWRKGQGNQPQHF. The whole variable domain, remainder taken from reference TRBV30 and TRBJ1-5, is SQTIHQWPATLVQPVGSPLSLECTVEGTSNPNLYWYRQAAGRGLQLLFYSVGIGQISSEVPQNLSASRPQDRQFILSSKKLLLSDSGFYLCAWRKGQGNQPQHFGDGTRLSIL.

This clonotype was detected only a few times. This chain joins TRBV5-1 and TRBJ2-3, with 9 bases matching TRBD2. The germline gives CDR1 SGHRS, CDR2 YFSETQ. The V segment lost 2 bases and the J segment 3 bases; nucleotides outside the gene matches: 10. The CDR3 is made up of 17 amino acids. The CDR3 protein is CASSFASAGGPTDTQYF. In DNA, the CDR3 is TGCGCCAGCAGCTTTGCCTCGGCGGGAGGGCCGACAGATACGCAGTATTTT.

The J gene is TRBJ1-2, the V gene TRBV6-5; D not certain. Germline values: CDR1 MNHEY, CDR2 SVGAGI. The V end was cut by 0 bases, the J end by 4 bases, with 15 bases between. The CDR3 totals 16 residues. The CDR3 reads CASSYSSTAGIYGYTF. The CDR3 DNA reads TGTGCCAGCAGTTACTCGAGTACAGCCGGGATCTATGGCTACACCTTC.

V gene TRBV5-1 combines with J gene TRBJ2-5, with 7 bases lining up with TRBD2. CDR3 size: 13 residues. V lost 4 bases, J lost 5 bases, and 5 bases stayed unmatched. The germline gives CDR1 SGHRS, CDR2 YFSETQ. CDR3 coding DNA: TGCGCCAGCAGCCCCCGGGGGGTGGAGACCCAGTACTTC. This sequence encodes CASSPRGVETQYF.

The chain employs TRBV27 and TRBJ2-3; 10 bases line up with TRBD2. CDR1 is MNHEY, CDR2 SMNVEV, per germline (reference sequence). J gave up 2 bases and V 5 bases, and 13 bases lay outside the gene matches. The CDR3 is 18 residues long. The CDR3 DNA sequence: TGTGCCAGCAGTCCCCGACTAGCGGGCCTCCTGGCCACAGATACGCAGTATTTT. Its protein is CASSPRLAGLLATDTQYF.

A remark on this clonotype: The germline gene is not matched at one end of the junction; a read error may be the cause. The chain links TRBV7-7 to TRBJ2-1; weak D call: TRBD1 (5 bases). This CDR3 comprises 15 residues. Germline V gives CDR1 SSHAT, CDR2 FNYEAQ (reference sequence). CDR3: CASSLESPGLGEQFF. Written as DNA, the CDR3 is TGTGCTAGCAGCTTAGAATCCCCAGGGTTGGGTGAGCAGTTCTTC.

V gene TRBV9 combines with J gene TRBJ1-4; a possible D gene is TRBD1 (5 bases). In germline, CDR1 is SGDLS, CDR2 YYNGEE. Trimming stripped 0 bases from V and 8 bases from J, with 11 bases between. The CDR3 contains 14 residues. The CDR3 loop is CASSVDGGGEKLFF. In DNA form, the CDR3 reads TGTGCCAGCAGCGTAGATGGGGGAGGCGAAAAACTGTTTTTT.

The V call is TRBV20-1, the J call TRBJ2-7; 8 bases match TRBD2. J was trimmed by 3 bases and V by 3 bases; bases with no gene match: 4. Per the germline V gene, CDR1 is DFQATT and CDR2 is SNEGSKA (reference sequence). The CDR3 loop spans 13 amino acids. CDR3 sequence: CSASPGGGYEQYV. The CDR3 DNA sequence: TGCAGTGCTAGCCCCGGGGGGGGCTACGAGCAGTACGTC.

This clonotype was picked up a small number of times. V and J are TRBV29-1 and TRBJ1-2; D is possibly TRBD1 (5 bases). Trimming took 5 bases from V and 8 from J, leaving 15 bases between them. The CDR3 runs to 12 residues. Germline CDR1 reads SQVTM; CDR2 reads ANQGSEA. The DNA for the CDR3 is TGCAGCGTTCTGATGGACAATGGAGGCTACACCTTC. It translates to CSVLMDNGGYTF.

This chain connects TRBV28 to TRBJ2-2; 9 bases match TRBD2. The CDR3 contains 15 residues. CDR1 and CDR2 (germline): MDHEN, SYDVKM. V shed 8 bases and J 6 bases; nucleotides not matched to a gene: 10. This CDR3 is CASPLWRTSAGELFF. CDR3 in DNA: TGTGCCAGCCCCCTCTGGAGGACTAGCGCCGGGGAGCTGTTTTTT.

The sample holds a few counts of this clonotype. V gene TRBV5-1 combines with J gene TRBJ2-5; no firm D call. CDR1 is SGHRS, CDR2 YFSETQ, per germline. V shed 0 bases and J shed 2 bases, with 5 bases lying between them. This CDR3 comprises 13 residues. The CDR3 DNA sequence: TGCGCCAGCAGCTTGGTAAAGCAAGAGACCCAGTACTTC. Translated, it gives CASSLVKQETQYF.

This clonotype occurred a few times. V gene TRBV19 combines with J gene TRBJ2-2; D ambiguous. The V and J ends lost 5 bases and 0 bases respectively, with 13 bases between them. CDR3 size: 16 residues. Per germline, CDR1 LNHDA and CDR2 SQIVND (reference sequence). As DNA, the CDR3 is TGTGCCAGTAGTGGGCGAAGGGCCCCGAACACCGGGGAGCTGTTTTTT. Translation gives CASSGRRAPNTGELFF.

This clonotype turned up a few times. CDR3 protein: CASSERAVLPTGELFF. Written as DNA, the CDR3 is TGTGCCAGCAGTGAACGGGCCGTACTGCCCACCGGGGAGCTGTTTTTT. The V and J genes are TRBV6-1 and TRBJ2-2; D is unresolved. Germline V gene lookup returns CDR1 MNHNS and CDR2 SASEGT. V lost 2 bases and J lost 4, with 14 bases in between. This CDR3 comprises 16 residues.

This clonotype was observed a handful of times. The J gene is TRBJ1-2, the V gene TRBV20-1; a possible D gene is TRBD1 (6 bases). V lost 3 bases, J lost 5 bases, and 19 bases lay in between. The CDR3 runs to 15 residues. Per the germline V gene, CDR1 is DFQATT and CDR2 is SNEGSKA (reference sequence). The DNA for the CDR3 is TGCAGTGCTAGCCGCGAGGGGGGCTCGGCGTATGGCTACACCTTC. It is translated as CSASREGGSAYGYTF.

The chain is built from TRBV7-2 and TRBJ1-6; unclear D gene. This CDR3 has 14 residues. The V and J ends lost 3 bases and 9 bases respectively, with 12 bases between them. The germline CDR1 and CDR2 sequences are SGHTA and FQGNSA. The CDR3 reads CASSLKGAGSPLHF. The CDR3, as DNA: TGTGCCAGCAGCTTGAAGGGTGCGGGTTCACCCCTCCACTTT.

The chain uses TRBV4-1 and TRBJ2-1; TRBD2 matches at 10 bases. V trimming: 4 bases; J trimming: 0 bases; junction bases outside the gene matches: 9. This CDR3 has 18 amino acids. Germline-derived CDR1 and CDR2 are MGHRA and YSYEKL. The CDR3 region has the DNA TGCGCCAGCAGCCCATCCCAAGCTAGCGGGAGCTCCTACAATGAGCAGTTCTTC. It is translated as CASSPSQASGSSYNEQFF.

Only a few counts were recorded for this clonotype. The rearrangement links TRBV5-1 to TRBJ2-1; D unclear. Looked up from germline, CDR1 is SGHRS and CDR2 is YFSETQ. The V end lost 1 base, the J end lost 0 bases, and 8 bases lay between the germline ends. CDR3 length: 15 amino acids. CDR3 region: CASSLSISSYNEQFF. The CDR3 DNA follows: TGCGCCAGCAGCTTGTCTATTAGCTCCTACAATGAGCAGTTCTTC.

This rearrangement joins TRBV15 to TRBJ2-2; 12 bases agree with TRBD1. V lost 6 bases and J lost 4; bases outside the gene matches: 9. The germline CDR1 and CDR2 sequences are LNHNV and YYDKDF (reference sequence). The CDR3 runs to 17 residues. The CDR3 DNA follows: TGTGCCACCAGTAACCGGGACAGGGGGCAGTTCACCGGGGAGCTGTTTTTT. Translated: CATSNRDRGQFTGELFF.

This clonotype was counted only a few times. This chain joins TRBV9 and TRBJ2-5; 15 bases match TRBD2. This CDR3 region has 17 residues. After removal of 2 bases from V and 1 base from J, the junction contained 3 bases not matched to a gene. Germline V gives CDR1 SGDLS, CDR2 YYNGEE. CDR3 in DNA: TGTGCCAGCAGCGTTGGGACTAGCGGGGGGTCCCAAGAGACCCAGTACTTC. This sequence encodes CASSVGTSGGSQETQYF.

This chain joins TRBV29-1 and TRBJ2-3; no definite D call. The CDR3 is 12 residues long. Germline V gives CDR1 SQVTM, CDR2 ANQGSEA. Trimming shortened V by 4 bases and J by 2 bases, and 7 bases separated the two germline ends. The chain's CDR3 is CSVVVYTDTQYF. The CDR3 DNA follows: TGCAGCGTTGTCGTTTACACAGATACGCAGTATTTT.